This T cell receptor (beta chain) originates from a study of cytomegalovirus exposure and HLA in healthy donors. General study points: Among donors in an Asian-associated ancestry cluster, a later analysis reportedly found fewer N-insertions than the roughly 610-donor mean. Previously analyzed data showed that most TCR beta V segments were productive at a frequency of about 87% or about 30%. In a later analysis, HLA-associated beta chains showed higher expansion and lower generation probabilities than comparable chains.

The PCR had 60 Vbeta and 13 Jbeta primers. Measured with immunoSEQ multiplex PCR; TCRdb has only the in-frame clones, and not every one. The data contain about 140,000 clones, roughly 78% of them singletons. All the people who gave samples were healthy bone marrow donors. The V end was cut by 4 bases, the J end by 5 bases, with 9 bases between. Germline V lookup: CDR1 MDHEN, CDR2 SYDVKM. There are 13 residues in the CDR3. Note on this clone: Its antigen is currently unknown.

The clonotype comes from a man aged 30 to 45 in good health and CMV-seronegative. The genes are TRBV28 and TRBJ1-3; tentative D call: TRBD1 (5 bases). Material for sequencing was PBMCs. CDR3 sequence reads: CASSSMDRNTIYF. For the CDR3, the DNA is TGTGCCAGCAGTTCCATGGACAGAAACACCATATATTTT.